The TCR beta chain described here comes from a study of T cell responses to AZD1222 COVID-19 vaccine. Findings and limits, study-wide: A rise in Spike-specific TCR breadth and depth followed two AZD1222 doses. Dominant CD4 TCR responses targeted spike regions 160-218 and 743-854.

TCRdb keeps only in-frame clones here, not all; method: immunoSEQ multiplex PCR. Of around 130,000 clones listed, 80% to 95% were seen once; the top ten hold approximately 3.1%. A note on this clone: Its antigen is unknown.

With 2 bases removed from V and 0 bases from J, the gap between germline ends came to 10 bases. Germline V gene sequence: CDR1 MDHEN, CDR2 SYDVKM. The CDR3 contains 16 residues. Here the sequenced sample was peripheral blood, taken on day 0 of AZD1222 vaccination. The chain uses TRBV28 and TRBJ2-2; D might be TRBD2 (5 bases). The clonotype originates from an adult in good health. For the CDR3, the DNA is TGTGCCAGCAGTTTACGAGGGCCTTCGAACACCGGGGAGCTGTTTTTT. Translated: CASSLRGPSNTGELFF.